This T cell receptor (beta chain) was profiled in a study of blood T cells in healthy people across ages. Overall study: The template switching approach captured approximately one barcoded beta molecule for every two T cells.

The use of a sample-barcoded 5' primer and a J-beta primer mix characterized a second PCR of about 6 to 12 cycles. Every sample gave at least 2.5 million paired-end reads containing CDR3. TCRdb redid the calling of the 5' RACE reads with MiXCR, one entry per CDR3 protein. This sample has fewer than 950,000 distinct CDR3 sequences, with about 55% found just once. Total RNA amounts of at least 5 micrograms were extracted per sample. A single count supports this clonotype. The antigen remains undetermined. The J segment lost 5 bases and the V segment lost 6 bases, leaving 3 bases of the junction unmatched. This CDR3 has 14 residues. Germline V lookup: CDR1 KGHSH, CDR2 LQKENI. Notes on the study in general: Per-million-T-cell TCR beta diversity fell roughly linearly with age.

The TCR originated in an elderly man in good health. The V gene is TRBV18, the J gene TRBJ2-3; 12 positions agree with TRBD2. The sequenced sample was blood. CDR3 region: CASSGLAGQDTQYF. CDR3 nucleotide sequence: TGTGCCAGCTCCGGACTAGCGGGACAAGATACGCAGTATTTT.